The clone carrying this TCR beta chain was seen a few times. This CDR3 is 12 amino acids long. The germline CDR1 and CDR2 sequences are GTSNPN and SVGIG (reference sequence). Deletions cut 3 bases from V and 4 bases from J, with 9 bases between. This entry is derived from a study of regulatory T cells in long-lasting Graves disease. At the level of the study: In persistent Graves' disease, antithyroid drugs had been taken for over 5 years and TSH receptor antibodies stayed positive.

Time point described: persistent/refractory GD, antithyroid drugs over 5 years with positive TRAb. RNA isolated from PBMCs was used to make the TCR library. The patient group derived from an endocrinology department in Xi'an, China. Building the TCR beta libraries relied on iRepertoire HTBI primers, and CDR3 regions underwent Arm-PCR. TCRdb reprocessed the multiplex PCR reads with MiXCR, giving one entry per CDR3 protein. The sample lists 300,000 to 500,000 distinct CDR3 sequences; 20% were seen once. The receptor's source is a female donor with Graves disease. The specimen was peripheral blood mononuclear cells (PBMCs), collected when the disease was refractory, from a patient treated with antithyroid drugs. This chain uses TRBV30 with TRBJ1-2; D gene ambiguous. The CDR3 protein is CAWRIRTYGYTF. The CDR3 DNA reads as TGTGCCTGGAGGATAAGGACCTATGGCTACACCTTC.